This TCR beta chain was obtained from a study of T cells after yellow fever vaccination. Trimming shortened V by 1 base and J by 5 bases, and 9 bases separated the two germline ends. The CDR3 has 13 residues. Germline V CDR1 and CDR2: SGDLS, YYNGEE. One entry per CDR3 protein results from TCRdb running MiXCR on the 5' RACE reads. The sample has about 160,000 distinct CDR3 sequences; approximately 6.7% are singletons. The input for sequencing was CD4+ T cells sorted from PBMCs, taken roughly 5 days after the first yellow fever vaccination. The receptor's source is a man aged 18 to 30 who received the YFV17D yellow fever vaccine. This chain uses TRBV9 with TRBJ2-5; D remains unclear. The CDR3 DNA follows: TGTGCCAGCAGCGTATCGCTGGGGGAGACCCAGTACTTC. Its protein is CASSVSLGETQYF.